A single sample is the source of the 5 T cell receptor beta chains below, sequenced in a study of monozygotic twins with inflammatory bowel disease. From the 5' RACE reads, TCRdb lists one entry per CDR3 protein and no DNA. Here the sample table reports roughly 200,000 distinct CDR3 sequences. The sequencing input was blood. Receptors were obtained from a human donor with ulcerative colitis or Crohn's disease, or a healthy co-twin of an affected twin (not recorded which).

This CDR3 is CATSRGAGVGTDTQYF. The V call is TRBV15, the J call TRBJ2-3; TCRdb's D gene call, TRBD2, goes unchecked for lack of DNA. From germline, CDR1 is LNHNV and CDR2 YYDKDF (reference sequence). This CDR3 spans 16 amino acids.

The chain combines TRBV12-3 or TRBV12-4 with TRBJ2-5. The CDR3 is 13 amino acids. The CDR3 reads CASSLGDQETQYF.

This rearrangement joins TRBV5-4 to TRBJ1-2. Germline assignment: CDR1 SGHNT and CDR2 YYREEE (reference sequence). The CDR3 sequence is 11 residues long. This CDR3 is CASGRNYGYTF.

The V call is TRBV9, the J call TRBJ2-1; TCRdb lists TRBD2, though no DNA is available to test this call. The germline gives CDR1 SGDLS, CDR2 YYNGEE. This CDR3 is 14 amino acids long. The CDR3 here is CASSGKTSRNEQFF. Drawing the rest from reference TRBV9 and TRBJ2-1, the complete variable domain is DSGVTQTPKHLITATGQRVTLRCSPRSGDLSVYWYQQSLDQGLQFLIQYYNGEERAKGNILERFSAQQFPDLHSELNLSSLELGDSALYFCASSGKTSRNEQFFGPGTRLTVL.

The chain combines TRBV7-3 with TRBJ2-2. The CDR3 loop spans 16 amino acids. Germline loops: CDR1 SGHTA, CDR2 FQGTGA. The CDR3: CASSRTSTANTGELFF.